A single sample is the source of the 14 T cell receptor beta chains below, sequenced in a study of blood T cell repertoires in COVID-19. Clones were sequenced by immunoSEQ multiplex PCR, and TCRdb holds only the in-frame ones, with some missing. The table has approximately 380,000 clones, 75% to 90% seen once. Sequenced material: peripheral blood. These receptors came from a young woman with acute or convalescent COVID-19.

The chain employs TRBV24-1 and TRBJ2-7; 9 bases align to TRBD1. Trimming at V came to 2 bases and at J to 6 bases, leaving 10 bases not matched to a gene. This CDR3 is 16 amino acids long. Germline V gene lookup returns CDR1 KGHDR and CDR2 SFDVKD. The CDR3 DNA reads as TGTGCCACCAGTGATTCGCAAGGGACAGGGAATTTCGAGCAGTACTTC. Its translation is CATSDSQGTGNFEQYF.

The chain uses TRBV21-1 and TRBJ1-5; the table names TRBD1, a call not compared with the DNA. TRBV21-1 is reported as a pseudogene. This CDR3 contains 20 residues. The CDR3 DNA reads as TGTGCCAGCAGCAAAGATGTAGCGCCAGATGCGGACAGGTGGGATCAGCCCCAGCATTTT. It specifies CASSKDVAPDADRWDQPQHF.

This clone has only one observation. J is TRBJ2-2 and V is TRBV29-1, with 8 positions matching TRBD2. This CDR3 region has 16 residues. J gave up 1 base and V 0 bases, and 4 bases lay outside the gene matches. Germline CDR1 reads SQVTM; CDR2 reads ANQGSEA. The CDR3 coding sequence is TGCAGCGTTGAAGATCGGGCGGGAGGGAACACCGGGGAGCTGTTTTTT. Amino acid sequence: CSVEDRAGGNTGELFF.

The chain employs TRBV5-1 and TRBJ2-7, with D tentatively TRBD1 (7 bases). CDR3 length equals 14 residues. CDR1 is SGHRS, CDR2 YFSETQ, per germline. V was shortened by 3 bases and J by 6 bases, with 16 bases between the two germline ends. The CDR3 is CASSSGDRAGEQYF. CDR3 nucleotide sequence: TGCGCCAGCAGCTCGGGAGACAGGGCGGGCGAGCAGTACTTC.

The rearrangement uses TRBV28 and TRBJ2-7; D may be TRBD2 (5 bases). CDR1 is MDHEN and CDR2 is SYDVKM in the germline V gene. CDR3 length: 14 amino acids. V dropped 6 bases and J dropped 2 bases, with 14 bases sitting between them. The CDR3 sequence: CASSFGLPPYEQYF. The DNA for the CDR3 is TGTGCCAGCAGCTTCGGACTGCCTCCCTACGAGCAGTACTTC. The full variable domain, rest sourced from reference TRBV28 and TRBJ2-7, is DVKVTQSSRYLVKRTGEKVFLECVQDMDHENMFWYRQDPGLGLRLIYFSYDVKMKEKGDIPEGYSVSREKKERFSLILESASTNQTSMYLCASSFGLPPYEQYFGPGTRLTVT.

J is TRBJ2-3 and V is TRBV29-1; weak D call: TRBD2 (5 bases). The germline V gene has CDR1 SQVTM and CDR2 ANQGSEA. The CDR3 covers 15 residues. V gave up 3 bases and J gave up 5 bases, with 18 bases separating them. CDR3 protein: CSVDEGYELGDTQYF. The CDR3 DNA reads TGCAGCGTTGACGAGGGATACGAGTTGGGAGATACGCAGTATTTT.

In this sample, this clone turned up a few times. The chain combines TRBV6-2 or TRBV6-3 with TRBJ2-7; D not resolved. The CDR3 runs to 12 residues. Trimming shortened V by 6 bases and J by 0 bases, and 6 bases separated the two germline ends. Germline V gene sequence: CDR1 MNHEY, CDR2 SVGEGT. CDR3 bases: TGTGCCAGCAGCATGAGCTCCTACGAGCAGTACTTC. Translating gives CASSMSSYEQYF.

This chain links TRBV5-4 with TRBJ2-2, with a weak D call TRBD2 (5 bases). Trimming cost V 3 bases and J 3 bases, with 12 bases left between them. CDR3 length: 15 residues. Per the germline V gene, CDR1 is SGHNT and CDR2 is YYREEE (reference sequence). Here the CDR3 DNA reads TGTGCCAGCAGCTGGAGGCTGGGTGACACCGGGGAGCTGTTTTTT. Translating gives CASSWRLGDTGELFF.

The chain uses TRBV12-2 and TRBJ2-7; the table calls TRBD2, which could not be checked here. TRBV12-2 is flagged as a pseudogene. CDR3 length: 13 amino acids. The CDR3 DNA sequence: TGTGCAAGTCGCTTCACTCGAATCTACGAGCAGTACTTC. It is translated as CASRFTRIYEQYF.

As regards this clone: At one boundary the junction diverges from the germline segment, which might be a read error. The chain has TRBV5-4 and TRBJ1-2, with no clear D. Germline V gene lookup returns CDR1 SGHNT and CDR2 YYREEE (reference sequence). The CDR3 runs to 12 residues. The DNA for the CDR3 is TGTGCCAGCAGCTTGGGCCTTCGTCGCTATGTCTTC. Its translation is CASSLGLRRYVF.

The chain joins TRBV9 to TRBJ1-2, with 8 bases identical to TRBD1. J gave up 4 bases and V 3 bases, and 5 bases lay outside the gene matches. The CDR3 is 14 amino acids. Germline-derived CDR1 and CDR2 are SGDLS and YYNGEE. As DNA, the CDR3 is TGTGCCAGCAGCGCCGACAGGGGTATCTATGGCTACACCTTC. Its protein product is CASSADRGIYGYTF. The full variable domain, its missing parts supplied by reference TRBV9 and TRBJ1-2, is DSGVTQTPKHLITATGQRVTLRCSPRSGDLSVYWYQQSLDQGLQFLIQYYNGEERAKGNILERFSAQQFPDLHSELNLSSLELGDSALYFCASSADRGIYGYTFGSGTRLTVV.

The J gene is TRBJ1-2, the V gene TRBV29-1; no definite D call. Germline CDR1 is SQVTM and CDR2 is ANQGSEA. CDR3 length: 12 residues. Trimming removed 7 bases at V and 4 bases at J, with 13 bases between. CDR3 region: CSGEVAGYGYTF. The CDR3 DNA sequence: TGCAGCGGGGAGGTGGCGGGCTATGGCTACACCTTC.

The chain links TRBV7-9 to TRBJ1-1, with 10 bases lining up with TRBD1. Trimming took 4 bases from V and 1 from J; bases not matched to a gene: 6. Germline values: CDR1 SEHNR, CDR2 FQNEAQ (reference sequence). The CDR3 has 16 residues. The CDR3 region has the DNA TGTGCCAGCAGCTCGGGACAGGGGCTAGGGAACACTGAAGCTTTCTTT. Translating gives CASSSGQGLGNTEAFF.

The CDR3 nucleotides are TGCGCCAGCAGAAAAACCCAAGCGGGAGGTCCTGGCTCTTCTGGGGCCAACGTCCTGACTTTC. Its protein product is CASRKTQAGGPGSSGANVLTF. V is TRBV5-1 and J is TRBJ2-6; 9 nucleotides align to TRBD2. Germline V gene data show CDR1 as SGHRS and CDR2 as YFSETQ. This CDR3 region has 21 residues. V lost 5 bases, J lost 1 base, and 19 bases stayed unmatched. The variable domain in full, with the rest retrieved from reference TRBV5-1 and TRBJ2-6, is KAGVTQTPRYLIKTRGQQVTLSCSPISGHRSVSWYQQTPGQGLQFLFEYFSETQRNKGNFPGRFSGRQFSNSRSEMNVSTLELGDSALYLCASRKTQAGGPGSSGANVLTFGAGSRLTVL.